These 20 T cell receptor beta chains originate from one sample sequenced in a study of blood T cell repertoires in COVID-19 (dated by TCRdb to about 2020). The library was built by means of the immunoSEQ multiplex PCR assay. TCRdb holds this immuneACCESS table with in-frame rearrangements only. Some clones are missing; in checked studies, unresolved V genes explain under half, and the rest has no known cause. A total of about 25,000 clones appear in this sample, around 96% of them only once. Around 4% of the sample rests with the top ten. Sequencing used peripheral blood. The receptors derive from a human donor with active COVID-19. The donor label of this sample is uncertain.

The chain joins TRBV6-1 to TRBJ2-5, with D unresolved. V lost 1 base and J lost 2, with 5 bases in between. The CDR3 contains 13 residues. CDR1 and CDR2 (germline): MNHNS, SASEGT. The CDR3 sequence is CASSEGLQETQYF. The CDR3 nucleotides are TGTGCCAGCAGTGAAGGGCTTCAAGAGACCCAGTACTTC.

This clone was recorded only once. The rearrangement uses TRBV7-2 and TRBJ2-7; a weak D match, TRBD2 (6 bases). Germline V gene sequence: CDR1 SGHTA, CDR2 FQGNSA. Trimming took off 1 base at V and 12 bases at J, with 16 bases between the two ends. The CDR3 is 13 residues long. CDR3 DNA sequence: TGTGCCAGCAGCTTAGGTCCCCGGGACTGGGTGTACTTC. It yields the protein CASSLGPRDWVYF.

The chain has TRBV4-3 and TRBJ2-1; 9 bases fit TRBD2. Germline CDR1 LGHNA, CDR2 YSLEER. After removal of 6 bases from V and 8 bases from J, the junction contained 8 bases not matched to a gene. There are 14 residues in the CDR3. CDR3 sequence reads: CASRKASGDDEQFF. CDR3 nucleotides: TGCGCCAGCAGAAAGGCTAGCGGGGACGATGAGCAGTTCTTC.

The CDR3 bases are TGTGCCAGCAGTCCGGGACAGGGGGCGCTTAATTCACCCCTCCACTTT. This encodes CASSPGQGALNSPLHF. J is TRBJ1-6 and V is TRBV6-6; TRBD1 agrees at 12 bases. V dropped 5 bases and J dropped 6; count of bases not matched to a gene: 5. The germline V gene has CDR1 MNHNY and CDR2 SVGAGI (reference sequence). This CDR3 has 16 residues.

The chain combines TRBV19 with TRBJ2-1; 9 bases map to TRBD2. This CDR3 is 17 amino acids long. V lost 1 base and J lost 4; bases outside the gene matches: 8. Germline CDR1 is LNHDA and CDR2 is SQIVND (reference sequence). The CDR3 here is CASSIVVTSGRYNEQFF. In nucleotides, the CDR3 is TGTGCCAGTAGTATAGTGGTAACTAGCGGGCGTTACAATGAGCAGTTCTTC.

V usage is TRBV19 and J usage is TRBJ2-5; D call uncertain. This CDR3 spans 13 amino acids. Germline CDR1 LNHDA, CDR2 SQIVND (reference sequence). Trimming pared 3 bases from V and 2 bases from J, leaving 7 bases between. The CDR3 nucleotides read TGTGCCAGTAGTATCCACAGACAAGAGACCCAGTACTTC. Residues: CASSIHRQETQYF. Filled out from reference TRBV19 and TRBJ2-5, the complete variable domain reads DGGITQSPKYLFRKEGQNVTLSCEQNLNHDAMYWYRQDPGQGLRLIYYSQIVNDFQKGDIAEGYSVSREKKESFPLTVTSAQKNPTAFYLCASSIHRQETQYFGPGTRLLVL.

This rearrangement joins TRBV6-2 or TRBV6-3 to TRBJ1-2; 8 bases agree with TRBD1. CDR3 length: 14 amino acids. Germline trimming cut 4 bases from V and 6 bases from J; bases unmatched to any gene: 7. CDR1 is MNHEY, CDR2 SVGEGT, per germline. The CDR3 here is CASSSPGQGDGYTF. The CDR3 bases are TGTGCCAGCAGTTCCCCCGGACAGGGCGATGGCTACACCTTC.

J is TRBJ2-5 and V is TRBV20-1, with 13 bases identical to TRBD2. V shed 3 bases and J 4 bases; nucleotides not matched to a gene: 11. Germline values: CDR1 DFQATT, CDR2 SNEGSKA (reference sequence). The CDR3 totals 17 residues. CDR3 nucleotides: TGCAGTGCTAGTCCAACTAGCGGGGGGGTGTTTAGAGAGACCCAGTACTTC. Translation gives CSASPTSGGVFRETQYF.

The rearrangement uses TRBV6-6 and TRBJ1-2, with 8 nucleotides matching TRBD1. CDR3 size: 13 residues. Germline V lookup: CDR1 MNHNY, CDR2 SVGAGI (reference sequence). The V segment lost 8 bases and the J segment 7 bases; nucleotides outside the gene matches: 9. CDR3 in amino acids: CASAGQGAGGYTF. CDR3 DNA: TGTGCCAGCGCCGGGCAGGGGGCGGGTGGCTACACCTTC.

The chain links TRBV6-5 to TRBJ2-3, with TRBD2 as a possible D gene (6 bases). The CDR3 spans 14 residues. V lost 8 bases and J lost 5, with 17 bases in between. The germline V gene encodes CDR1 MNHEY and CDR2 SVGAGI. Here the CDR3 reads CASGRGLALDTQYF. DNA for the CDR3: TGTGCCAGCGGCCGCGGGCTAGCGTTAGATACGCAGTATTTT.

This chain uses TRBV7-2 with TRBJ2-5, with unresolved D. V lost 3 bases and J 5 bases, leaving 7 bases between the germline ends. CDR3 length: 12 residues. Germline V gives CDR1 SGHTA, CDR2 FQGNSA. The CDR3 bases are TGTGCCAGCAGCTTGCTCGGGGAGACCCAGTACTTC. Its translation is CASSLLGETQYF. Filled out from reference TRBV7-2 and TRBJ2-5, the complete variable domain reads GAGVSQSPSNKVTEKGKDVELRCDPISGHTALYWYRQSLGQGLEFLIYFQGNSAPDKSGLPSDRFSAERTGGSVSTLTIQRTQQEDSAVYLCASSLLGETQYFGPGTRLLVL.

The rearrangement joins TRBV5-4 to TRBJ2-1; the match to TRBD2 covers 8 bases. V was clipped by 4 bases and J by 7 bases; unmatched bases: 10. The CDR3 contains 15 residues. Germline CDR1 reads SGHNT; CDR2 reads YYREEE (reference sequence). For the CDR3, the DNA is TGTGCCAGCAGCCCAGCGGGGGCCCTTCCGAATGAGCAGTTCTTC. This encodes CASSPAGALPNEQFF.

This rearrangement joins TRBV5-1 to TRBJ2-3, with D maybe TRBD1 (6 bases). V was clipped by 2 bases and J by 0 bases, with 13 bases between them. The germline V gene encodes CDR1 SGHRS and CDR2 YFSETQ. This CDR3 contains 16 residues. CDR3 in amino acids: CASSLPGHPSTDTQYF. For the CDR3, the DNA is TGCGCCAGCAGCTTACCGGGACACCCTAGCACAGATACGCAGTATTTT. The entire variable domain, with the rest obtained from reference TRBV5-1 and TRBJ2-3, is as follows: KAGVTQTPRYLIKTRGQQVTLSCSPISGHRSVSWYQQTPGQGLQFLFEYFSETQRNKGNFPGRFSGRQFSNSRSEMNVSTLELGDSALYLCASSLPGHPSTDTQYFGPGTRLTVL.

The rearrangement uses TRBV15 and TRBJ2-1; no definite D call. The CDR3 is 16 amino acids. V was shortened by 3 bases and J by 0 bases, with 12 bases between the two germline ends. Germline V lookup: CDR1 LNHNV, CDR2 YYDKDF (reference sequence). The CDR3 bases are TGTGCCACCAGCAGGGAAGACACGATCTCCTACAATGAGCAGTTCTTC. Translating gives CATSREDTISYNEQFF.

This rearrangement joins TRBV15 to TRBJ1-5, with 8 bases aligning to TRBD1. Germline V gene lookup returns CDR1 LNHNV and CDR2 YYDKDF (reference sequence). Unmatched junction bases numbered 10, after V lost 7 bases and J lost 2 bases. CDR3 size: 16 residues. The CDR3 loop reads CATTPGQGARNQPQHF. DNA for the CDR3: TGTGCCACCACCCCCGGGCAGGGGGCGCGCAATCAGCCCCAGCATTTT.

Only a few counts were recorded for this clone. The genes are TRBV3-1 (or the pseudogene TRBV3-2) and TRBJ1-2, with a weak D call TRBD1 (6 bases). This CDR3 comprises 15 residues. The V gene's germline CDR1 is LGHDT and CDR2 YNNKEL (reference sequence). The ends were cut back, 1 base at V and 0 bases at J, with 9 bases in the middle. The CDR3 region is CASSQGTVANYGYTF. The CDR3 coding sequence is TGTGCCAGCAGCCAAGGGACAGTAGCTAACTATGGCTACACCTTC.

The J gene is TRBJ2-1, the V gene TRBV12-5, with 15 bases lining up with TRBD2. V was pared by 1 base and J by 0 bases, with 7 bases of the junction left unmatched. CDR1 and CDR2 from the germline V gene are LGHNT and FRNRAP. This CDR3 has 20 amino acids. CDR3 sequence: CASGLAPGTSGGHSYNEQFF. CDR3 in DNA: TGTGCTAGTGGTTTGGCCCCCGGGACTAGCGGGGGGCACTCCTACAATGAGCAGTTCTTC.

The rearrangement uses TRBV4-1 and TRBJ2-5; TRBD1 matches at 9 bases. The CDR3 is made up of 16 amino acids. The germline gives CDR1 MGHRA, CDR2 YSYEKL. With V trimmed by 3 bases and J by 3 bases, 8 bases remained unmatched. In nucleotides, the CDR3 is TGCGCCAGCAGCCAGGGGACAGGGATGGCGAAAGAGACCCAGTACTTC. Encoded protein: CASSQGTGMAKETQYF.

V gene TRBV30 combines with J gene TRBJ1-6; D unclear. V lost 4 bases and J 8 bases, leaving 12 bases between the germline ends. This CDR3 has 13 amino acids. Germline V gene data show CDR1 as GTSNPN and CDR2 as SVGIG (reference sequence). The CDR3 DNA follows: TGTGCCTGGAAGCCCTTTGAGGATTCACCCCTCCACTTT. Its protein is CAWKPFEDSPLHF. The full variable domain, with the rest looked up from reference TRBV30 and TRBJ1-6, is SQTIHQWPATLVQPVGSPLSLECTVEGTSNPNLYWYRQAAGRGLQLLFYSVGIGQISSEVPQNLSASRPQDRQFILSSKKLLLSDSGFYLCAWKPFEDSPLHFGNGTRLTVT.

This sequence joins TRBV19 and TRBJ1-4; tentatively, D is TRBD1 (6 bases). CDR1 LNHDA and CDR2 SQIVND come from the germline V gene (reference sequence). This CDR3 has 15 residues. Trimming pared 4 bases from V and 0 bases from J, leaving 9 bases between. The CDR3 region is CASSTDRSTNEKLFF. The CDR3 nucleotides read TGTGCCAGTAGTACGGACAGATCAACTAATGAAAAACTGTTTTTT.